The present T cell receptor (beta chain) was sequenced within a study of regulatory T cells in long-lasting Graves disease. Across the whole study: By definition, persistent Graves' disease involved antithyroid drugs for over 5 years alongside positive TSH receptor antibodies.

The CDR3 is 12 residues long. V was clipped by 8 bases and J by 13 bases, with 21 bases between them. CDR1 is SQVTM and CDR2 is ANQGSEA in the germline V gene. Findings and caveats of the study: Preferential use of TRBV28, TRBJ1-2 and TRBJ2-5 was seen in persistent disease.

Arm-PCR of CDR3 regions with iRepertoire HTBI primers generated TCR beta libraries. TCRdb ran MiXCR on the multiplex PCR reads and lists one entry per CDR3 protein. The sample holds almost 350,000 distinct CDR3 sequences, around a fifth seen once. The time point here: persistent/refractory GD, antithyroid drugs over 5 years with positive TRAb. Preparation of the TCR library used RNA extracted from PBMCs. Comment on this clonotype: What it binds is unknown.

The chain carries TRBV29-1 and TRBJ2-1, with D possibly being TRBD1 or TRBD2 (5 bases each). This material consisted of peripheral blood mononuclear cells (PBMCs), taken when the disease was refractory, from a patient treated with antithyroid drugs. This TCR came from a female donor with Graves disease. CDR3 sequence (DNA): TGCAGCACCTCTGGGACGGGCAACGATCAGTTCTTC. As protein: CSTSGTGNDQFF.